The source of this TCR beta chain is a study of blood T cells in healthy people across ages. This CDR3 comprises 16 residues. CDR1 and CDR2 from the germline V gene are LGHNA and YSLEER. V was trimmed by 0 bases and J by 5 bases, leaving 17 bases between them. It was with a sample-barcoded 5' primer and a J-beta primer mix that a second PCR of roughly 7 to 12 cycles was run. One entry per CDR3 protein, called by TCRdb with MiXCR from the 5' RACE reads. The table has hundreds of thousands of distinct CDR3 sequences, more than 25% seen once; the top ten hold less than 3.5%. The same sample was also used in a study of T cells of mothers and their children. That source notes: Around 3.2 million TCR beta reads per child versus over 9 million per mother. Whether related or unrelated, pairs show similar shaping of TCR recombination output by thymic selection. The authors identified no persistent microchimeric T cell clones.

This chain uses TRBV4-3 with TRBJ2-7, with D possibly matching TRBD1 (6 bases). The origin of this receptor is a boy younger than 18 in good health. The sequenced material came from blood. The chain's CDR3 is CASSQDLAGDKDEQYF. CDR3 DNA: TGCGCCAGCAGCCAAGATTTGGCAGGGGACAAGGACGAGCAGTACTTC.